The entry that follows covers one T cell receptor beta chain sequence. The junction and the germline gene differ at one end; a read error may be behind it. The record originates from a study of control samples from healthy donors and cancer patients. CDR1 is MNHEY and CDR2 is SVGEGT in the germline V gene. The CDR3 contains 16 residues. Method: immunoSEQ multiplex PCR; TCRdb's copy keeps in-frame clones and lacks some. The table lists about 100,000 clones, about 89% of them singletons. This sequence was found in a man aged 30 to 45 in good health. This chain joins TRBV6-2 or TRBV6-3 and TRBJ2-5; D is uncertain. The sample comprised blood. The CDR3 is CASSDSRTVYQETQYF. In DNA form, the CDR3 reads TGTGCCAGCAGTGACTCCCGGACGGTTTACCAAGAGACCCAGTACTTC.